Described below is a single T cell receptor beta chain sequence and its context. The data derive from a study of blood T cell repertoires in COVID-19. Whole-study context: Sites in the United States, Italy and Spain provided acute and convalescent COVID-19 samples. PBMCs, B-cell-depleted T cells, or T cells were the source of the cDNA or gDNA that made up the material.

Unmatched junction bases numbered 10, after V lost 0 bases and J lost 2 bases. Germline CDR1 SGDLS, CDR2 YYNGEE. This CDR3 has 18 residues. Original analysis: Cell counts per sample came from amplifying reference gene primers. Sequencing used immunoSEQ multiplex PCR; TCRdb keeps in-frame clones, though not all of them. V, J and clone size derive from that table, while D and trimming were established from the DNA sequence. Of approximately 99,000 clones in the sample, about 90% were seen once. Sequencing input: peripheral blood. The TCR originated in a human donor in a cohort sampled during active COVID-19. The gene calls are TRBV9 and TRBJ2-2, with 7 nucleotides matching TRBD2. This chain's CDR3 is CASSVAISGYQNTGELFF. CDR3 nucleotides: TGTGCCAGCAGCGTAGCAATTAGCGGGTATCAAAACACCGGGGAGCTGTTTTTT.